The 4 T cell receptor beta chains in this list originate from one sample, sequenced in a study of blood T cell repertoires in COVID-19. Only in-frame clones appear in the TCRdb table, and some are missing; sequencing was by immunoSEQ multiplex PCR. Here the sample spans roughly 100,000 clones, 65% to 90% being singletons. Sequencing was performed on peripheral blood. These receptor sequences come from a man older than 75 with acute or convalescent COVID-19.

The sample holds a few counts of this clone. The junction departs from germline at one end; a sequencing error may be responsible. V is TRBV28 and J is TRBJ1-2; D is ambiguous. Germline-derived CDR1 and CDR2 are MDHEN and SYDVKM. This CDR3 has 14 residues. CDR3 sequence: CASSFQPNAHRGNF. DNA of the CDR3: TGTGCCAGCAGTTTTCAGCCGAATGCCCACCGGGGAAACTTC.

The table lists this clone with a few counts. The CDR3 here is CASSTGQNNSPLHF. Here the CDR3 DNA reads TGCGCCAGCAGCACGGGACAGAATAATTCACCCCTCCACTTT. V gene TRBV5-1 combines with J gene TRBJ1-6, with TRBD1 matching 7 bases. V lost 4 bases, J lost 5 bases, and 3 bases stayed unmatched. The CDR3 has 14 residues. In germline, CDR1 is SGHRS, CDR2 YFSETQ.

A note on this clone: A clone one base away is much larger, so this may be a read error. V is TRBV7-9 and J is TRBJ1-1; unclear D gene. V was shortened by 3 bases and J by 1 base, with 3 bases between the two germline ends. This CDR3 is 12 amino acids long. Germline V gene data show CDR1 as SEHNR and CDR2 as FQNEAQ (reference sequence). The CDR3 protein is CASSFQNTEAFF. The CDR3 DNA follows: TGTGCCAGCAGCTTCCAGAACACTGAAGCTTTCTTT.

The V gene is TRBV6-5, the J gene TRBJ1-3, with D possibly matching TRBD1 (5 bases). CDR1 and CDR2 (germline): MNHEY, SVGAGI. The CDR3 is made up of 14 amino acids. V lost 6 bases to trimming and J lost 4 bases, with 13 bases between them. CDR3 sequence (DNA): TGTGCCAGCAGAAGCGGGACGCGAGGAAACACCATATATTTT. This sequence encodes CASRSGTRGNTIYF.